This entry describes one T cell receptor (beta chain). Its cognate antigen is unknown. This record comes from a study of shared clonotypes between healthy human individuals. Points from the study as a whole: Non-shared clonotypes were found to have lower generation probabilities than the clonotypes that were shared by all four of the sorted-subset donors.

Only in-frame clones appear in the TCRdb table, and some are missing; sequencing was by immunoSEQ multiplex PCR. The data show some 1,400,000 clones, roughly 96% seen once. The V gene lost 3 bases and the J gene lost 4 bases, with 13 bases spanning the gap. Germline CDR1 and CDR2: SGHRS and YFSETQ. This CDR3 has 15 amino acids. This sequence was found in a young man in good health. Sequencing was carried out using naive CD4+ T cells sorted from blood. Specified subset: CD45RA+ positively selected. This chain uses TRBV5-1 with TRBJ2-2; tentatively, D is TRBD1 or TRBD2 (6 bases each). CDR3 nucleotide sequence: TGCGCCAGCAGCTGGGGGGCGCTTGGCACCGGGGAGCTGTTTTTT. Its translation: CASSWGALGTGELFF.